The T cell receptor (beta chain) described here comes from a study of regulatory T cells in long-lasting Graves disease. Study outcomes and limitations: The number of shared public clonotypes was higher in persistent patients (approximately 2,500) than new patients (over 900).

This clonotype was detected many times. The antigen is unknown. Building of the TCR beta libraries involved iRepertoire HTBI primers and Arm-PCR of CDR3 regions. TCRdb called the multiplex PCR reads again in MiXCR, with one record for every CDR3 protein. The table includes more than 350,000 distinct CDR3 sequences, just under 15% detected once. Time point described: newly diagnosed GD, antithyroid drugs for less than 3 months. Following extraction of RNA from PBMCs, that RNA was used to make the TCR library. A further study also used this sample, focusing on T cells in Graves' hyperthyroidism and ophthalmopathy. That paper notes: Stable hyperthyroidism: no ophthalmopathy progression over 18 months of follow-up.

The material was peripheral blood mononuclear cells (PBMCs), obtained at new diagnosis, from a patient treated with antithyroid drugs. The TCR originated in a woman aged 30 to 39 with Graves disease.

The CDR3 spells CSTLEGTEAFF. The CDR3 DNA reads as TGCAGTACCCTCGAGGGTACTGAAGCTTTCTTT. This chain connects TRBV20-1 to TRBJ1-1; D is undetermined. CDR3 size: 11 residues. Trimming pared 8 bases from V and 5 bases from J, leaving 12 bases between. Germline CDR1 reads DFQATT; CDR2 reads SNEGSKA (reference sequence).